This paragraph covers one T cell receptor beta chain sequence. Antigen unknown. This specimen comes from a study of cytomegalovirus exposure and HLA in healthy donors. Study outcomes and limitations: An analysis was carried out later, and it reportedly showed fewer N-insertions in an Asian-associated ancestry cluster than the roughly 700-donor mean. Presence/absence analyses supposed approximately even sequencing depth among donors.

Germline V gene sequence: CDR1 SEHNR, CDR2 FQNEAQ (reference sequence). The CDR3 is 16 amino acids. V was pared by 5 bases and J by 3 bases, with 10 bases of the junction left unmatched. The primer mix had 60 Vbeta and 13 Jbeta primers. TCRdb's table, derived via immunoSEQ multiplex PCR, lists solely in-frame clones and lacks some. This sample has 120,000 or so clones, with about 80% found just once. J is TRBJ2-1 and V is TRBV7-9; 7 bases are a match to TRBD2. Sequencing was carried out using PBMCs. This TCR was sampled from a man aged 30-40 years in good health and CMV-seropositive. CDR3 DNA: TGTGCCAGCAGCGGGCCGGGACTACCTTTCTACAATGAGCAGTTCTTC. This encodes CASSGPGLPFYNEQFF.